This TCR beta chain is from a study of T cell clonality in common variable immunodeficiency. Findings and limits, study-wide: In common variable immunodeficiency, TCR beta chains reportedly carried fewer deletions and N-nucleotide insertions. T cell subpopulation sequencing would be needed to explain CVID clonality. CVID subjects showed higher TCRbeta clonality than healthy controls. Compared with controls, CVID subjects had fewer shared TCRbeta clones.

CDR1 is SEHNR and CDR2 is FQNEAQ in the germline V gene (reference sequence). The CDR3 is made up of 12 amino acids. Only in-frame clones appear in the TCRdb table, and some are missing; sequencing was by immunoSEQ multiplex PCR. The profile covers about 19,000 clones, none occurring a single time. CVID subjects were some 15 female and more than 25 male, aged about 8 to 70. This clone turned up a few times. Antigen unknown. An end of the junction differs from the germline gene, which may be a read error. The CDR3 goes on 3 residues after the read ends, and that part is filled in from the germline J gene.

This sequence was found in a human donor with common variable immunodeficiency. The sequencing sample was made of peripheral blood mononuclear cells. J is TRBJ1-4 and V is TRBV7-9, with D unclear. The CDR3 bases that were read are TGTTCCAGCAGCATAGGAGGGGAAAAA. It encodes CSSSIGGEK. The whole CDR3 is CSSSIGGEKLFF.